This entry concerns a single T cell receptor beta chain. The sample comes from a study of blood T cell repertoires in COVID-19. Assay used: immunoSEQ multiplex PCR; TCRdb lists only in-frame clones, some missing. The repertoire has about 190,000 clones, approximately 78% of them found once; the top ten carry 17%. Cohort 3 recovered donors had two negative PCRs, clearance, or symptom resolution. The V gene lost 1 base and the J gene lost 3 bases, with 6 bases spanning the gap. In germline, CDR1 is KGHSH, CDR2 LQKENI. The CDR3 spans 13 residues. The V gene is TRBV18, the J gene TRBJ1-1; D perhaps matches TRBD1 (5 bases). The sequenced sample was PBMCs or T cells enriched from blood (not recorded which). This TCR derives from a woman in her forties or fifties who had recovered from COVID-19. The CDR3 region is CASSPRQHTEAFF. CDR3 DNA sequence: TGTGCCAGCTCACCACGACAGCACACTGAAGCTTTCTTT.